This TCR beta chain was documented in a study of shared clonotypes between healthy human individuals. Study results and caveats: Relative to memory subsets, naive subsets generally showed larger estimated richness.

Germline CDR1 and CDR2: SGHAT and FQDESV (reference sequence). V was cut by 2 bases and J by 4 bases, with 8 bases left in between. The CDR3 consists of 13 residues. Profiling relied on immunoSEQ multiplex PCR, and the TCRdb table lists in-frame clones only, not all of them. This sample has roughly 1,600,000 clones; 98% occur once, and the top ten carry 0.36%. In the case of this clone: Its antigen is still unknown. Other nucleotide sequences from this sample produce the same CDR3.

The chain uses TRBV11-1 and TRBJ1-1; D possibly corresponds to TRBD1 (6 bases). The TCR was taken from a man aged 25 to 40 in good health. The sequenced sample consisted of naive CD4+ T cells sorted from blood. Subset specified: CD45RA+ positively selected. For the CDR3, the DNA is TGTGCCAGCAGCTTAAGAGGGGGCACTGAAGCTTTCTTT. Translating it yields CASSLRGGTEAFF.